What follows is one TCR beta chain and its context. Its antigen remains undetermined. No quality values exist for individual bases; no much larger clone is one base distant. The CDR3 runs 15 residues from the cysteine to the phenylalanine. Only the CDR3 portion is preserved as DNA: 45 bases, with reading frame beginning at the first base. Deletion took 0 bases off V and 4 bases off J, with a span of 9 bases between the germline ends. Looking up the germline V gene yields CDR1 MNHEY and CDR2 SVGEGT. Library method: the immunoSEQ multiplex PCR assay. TCRdb re-hosts the immuneACCESS table, in-frame sequences only. Its copies lack some clones; in the studies checked, an unresolved V gene accounts for under half of them, and the cause for the rest is not known. The sample table records about 220,000 clones; about 95% of these occur just once. The ten top clones hold approximately 1.5% of the sample. The sample originates from a study of control samples from healthy donors and cancer patients (dated by TCRdb to 2018 to 2021).

The receptor's source is a man in his forties or fifties in good health. This chain joins TRBV6-2 or TRBV6-3 to TRBJ2-2, with an unclear D gene assignment. The specimen was blood. The CDR3 has the sequence CASSYSSRTTGELFF. In nucleotide form, the sequence is TGTGCCAGCAGTTACTCGTCCAGAACCACCGGGGAGCTGTTTTTT.